The present T cell receptor (beta chain) was sequenced within a study of cytomegalovirus exposure and HLA in healthy donors. It was with 60 Vbeta and 13 Jbeta primers that the PCR ran. Sequencing was performed with immunoSEQ multiplex PCR; in TCRdb, only in-frame clones are kept and a portion is missing. The sample records 150,000 or so clones, 73% being singletons. Germline CDR1 SGHRS, CDR2 YFSETQ. There are 16 residues in the CDR3. V lost 0 bases and J lost 1; bases outside the gene matches: 5. Notes on the study in general: In an earlier analysis, about 87% or about 30%: the productive usage of most TCR beta V segments. Published work reported that the classifier diagnosed cytomegalovirus status with high specificity and sensitivity. Testing in vitro showed a few CMV-associated chains specific for CMV antigens.

At collection, donors were nominally healthy, but unrecorded immune exposures were probable. As concerns this clone: The antigen is not known.

This TCR was sampled from a woman under 30 in good health and CMV-seronegative. This chain joins TRBV5-1 and TRBJ1-1; 8 bases fit TRBD1. Input material: PBMCs. The CDR3 DNA reads as TGCGCCAGCAGCTTGGACATGGACAGGGCGAACACTGAAGCTTTCTTT. Encoded protein: CASSLDMDRANTEAFF. Complete variable domain (other parts from reference TRBV5-1 and TRBJ1-1): KAGVTQTPRYLIKTRGQQVTLSCSPISGHRSVSWYQQTPGQGLQFLFEYFSETQRNKGNFPGRFSGRQFSNSRSEMNVSTLELGDSALYLCASSLDMDRANTEAFFGQGTRLTVV.